A selection of T cell receptor beta chains follows, all from one sample in a study of blood T cell repertoires in COVID-19. The data were produced by immunoSEQ multiplex PCR, yet TCRdb's version contains in-frame clones alone and is incomplete. The sample yields approximately 170,000 clones, around 89% seen once. The sample taken for sequencing was PBMCs or T cells enriched from blood (not recorded which). These receptors all stem from a woman in her late teens or twenties who had recovered from COVID-19. CDR3s include the opening cysteine and the closing phenylalanine or tryptophan. D genes are given only for firm matches. Part of the rows lack a size; the others show once, few, many or a class for expanded clones.

>TRBD2|TRBV9|once|TRBJ2-1
TGTGCCAGCAGCGTAGACCAAGCGGGAGGTTATGGTGAGCAGTTCTTC
CASSVDQAGGYGEQFF
>NA|TRBV5-1|NA|TRBJ2-1
TGCGCCAGCAGCTTGGCAAGCGGACTCTACAATGAGCAGTTCTTC
CASSLASGLYNEQFF
>TRBD1|TRBV10-3|NA|TRBJ2-1
TGTGCCATCAGGGAGGACAGGGTCAGTGAGCAGTTCTTC
CAIREDRVSEQFF
>TRBD1|TRBV4-1|NA|TRBJ2-7
TGCGCCAGCAGCCAAGATCGGCAGGGGGCTTACGAGCAGTACTTC
CASSQDRQGAYEQYF
>NA|TRBV15|NA|TRBJ1-2
TGTGCCACCAGTATTGGGCGTAACTATGGCTACACCTTC
CATSIGRNYGYTF
>NA|TRBV29-1|NA|TRBJ1-2
TGCAGCGTTTTGGCAGGGGTGTATGGCTACACCTTC
CSVLAGVYGYTF
>NA|TRBV19|NA|TRBJ2-1
TGTGCCAGTAGTGTTCAGGGCTACAATGAGCAGTTCTTC
CASSVQGYNEQFF
>TRBD1|TRBV5-1|few|TRBJ1-2
TGCGCCAGCAGCGATATGCTGACAGGGTCTGGCTACACCTTC
CASSDMLTGSGYTF
>TRBD1|TRBV27|NA|TRBJ1-5
TGTGCCAGCAGGGAGGGACAGGGCGGCGGCAATCAGCCCCAGCATTTT
CASREGQGGGNQPQHF
>NA|TRBV6-1|NA|TRBJ1-5
TGTGCCAGCAGTGAAGGAGCGGGGGGGGAGCAGCCCCAGCATTTT
CASSEGAGGEQPQHF
>NA|TRBV11-2|NA|TRBJ2-3
TGTGCCAGCAGCTCCCTCCGGCGAGGGATGGATAGGAATACGCAGTATTTT
CASSSLRRGMDRNTQYF
>TRBD1|TRBV7-3|once|TRBJ1-6
TGTGCCAGCAGCTTAACGGGACAGTATAATTCACCCCTCCACTTT
CASSLTGQYNSPLHF
>TRBD1|TRBV2|few|TRBJ2-2
TGTGCCAGCAAATCCGGGACAGGGACATCCGGGGAGCTGTTTTTT
CASKSGTGTSGELFF
>NA|TRBV19|NA|TRBJ1-1
TGTGCCAGTAGAGACAGTATGAACACTGAAGCTTTCTTT
CASRDSMNTEAFF
>TRBD2|TRBV5-5|NA|TRBJ2-7
TGTGCCAGCAGCTTGGGACTAGCCGTCTACGAGCAGTACTTC
CASSLGLAVYEQYF
>NA|TRBV6-2/TRBV6-3|NA|TRBJ2-3
TGTGCCAGCAGTTACTTAGTCAGCGAGGATACGCAGTATTTT
CASSYLVSEDTQYF
>NA|TRBV20-1|NA|TRBJ1-1
TGCAGTGCTAGTCGGGGGGACACTGAAGCTTTCTTT
CSASRGDTEAFF
>TRBD1|TRBV5-1|NA|TRBJ1-5
TGCGCCAGCAGCCTTGACAGGGGGCAAGGTCAGCCCCAGCATTTT
CASSLDRGQGQPQHF
>TRBD2|TRBV7-6|NA|TRBJ2-1
TGTGCCAGCAGCTTAATAAGGGGAGCGGGAGAATATTATGAGCAGTTCTTC
CASSLIRGAGEYYEQFF
>NA|TRBV9|NA|TRBJ1-5
TGTGCCAGCAGCCCACACAGTGGCAATCAGCCCCAGCATTTT
CASSPHSGNQPQHF
>TRBD1|TRBV7-8|NA|TRBJ2-7
TGTGCCAGCAGCTCCTGGACAGGGGGCACCTACGAGCAGTACTTC
CASSSWTGGTYEQYF
>NA|TRBV6-5|NA|TRBJ2-7
TGTGCCAGCAGTTCCGGAGGGGGGGCCAAGCAGTACTTC
CASSSGGGAKQYF
>TRBD1|TRBV4-1|NA|TRBJ1-1
TGCGCCAGCAGCCAATTAGGTCAACCGGGACAGGGGCACACTGAAGCTTTCTTT
CASSQLGQPGQGHTEAFF
>TRBD1|TRBV18|few|TRBJ2-1
TGTGCCAGCTCACCACTGACAGGGGCCGATGAGCAGTTCTTC
CASSPLTGADEQFF
>NA|TRBV5-1|NA|TRBJ2-1
TGCGCCAGCAGTCCCAGGGTTGGCTACAATGAGCAGTTCTTC
CASSPRVGYNEQFF
>NA|TRBV19|NA|TRBJ2-7
TGTGCCAGTAGTATAGGACTAGAGGGCTACGAGCAGTACTTC
CASSIGLEGYEQYF
>NA|TRBV2|once|TRBJ2-5
TGTGCCAGCAGGACGGACAGCGACCAAGAGACCCAGTACTTC
CASRTDSDQETQYF
>NA|TRBV28|NA|TRBJ1-3
TGTGCCAGCAGTTTTACCCGAGGGCCTGGAAACACCATATATTTT
CASSFTRGPGNTIYF
>NA|TRBV12-3/TRBV12-4|NA|TRBJ1-2
TGTGCCAGCAGTTTATCACAGGGCAACGGCTACACCTTC
CASSLSQGNGYTF
>TRBD1|TRBV5-1|NA|TRBJ2-7
TGCGCCAGCAGCCCCTCCGGGACAGGGTCCTACGAGCAGTACTTC
CASSPSGTGSYEQYF
>NA|TRBV5-6|NA|TRBJ2-5
TGTGCCAGCAGCTTGCCCGGGACTCTTCAAGAGACCCAGTACTTC
CASSLPGTLQETQYF
>NA|TRBV28|NA|TRBJ1-6
TGTGCCAGCAGTCTACAGTATTCACCCCTCCACTTT
CASSLQYSPLHF
>NA|TRBV11-1|NA|TRBJ2-7
TGTGCCAGCTCACGCCGGGAGACGTCACGAGAGCAGTACTTC
CASSRRETSREQYF
>TRBD2|TRBV11-1|NA|TRBJ2-3
TGTGCCAGCAGCTCCCCAGCGGGAGAGGGCACAGATACGCAGTATTTT
CASSSPAGEGTDTQYF
>TRBD1|TRBV28|NA|TRBJ1-2
TGTGCCACCAAAGGGCCCGGGACAGGTCTCATCTATGGCTACACCTTC
CATKGPGTGLIYGYTF
>NA|TRBV19|NA|TRBJ1-2
TGTGCCAGTGGCGGTTATGGCTACACCTTC
CASGGYGYTF
>NA|TRBV7-6|NA|TRBJ1-3
TGTGCCAGCAGCCCCCTAATGGTTTATAGAACTGGAAACACCATATATTTT
CASSPLMVYRTGNTIYF
>TRBD1|TRBV5-1|NA|TRBJ2-7
TGCGCCAGCACGCTCCGACAGGGCCCCTACGAGCAGTACTTC
CASTLRQGPYEQYF
>TRBD1|TRBV5-4|NA|TRBJ1-1
TGTGCCAGCACCCTGGACAGGGTGACTGAAGCTTTCTTT
CASTLDRVTEAFF
>NA|TRBV20-1|NA|TRBJ1-1
TGCAGTGCTACCCTTCAGGTGCCAGCTTTCTTT
CSATLQVPAFF
>TRBD1|TRBV28|NA|TRBJ2-1
TGTGCCAGCAGCCTCGATAATTACAGGGGGCGACCCTACAATGAGCAGTTCTTC
CASSLDNYRGRPYNEQFF
>NA|TRBV3-1/TRBV3-2|NA|TRBJ2-4
TGTGCCAGCAGCCAAGAGACGGGACACTCTGGCATTCAGTACTTC
CASSQETGHSGIQYF
>TRBD1|TRBV27|once|TRBJ2-1
TGTGCCAGCAGTCGGACAGGGGTCACTGAGCAGTTCTTC
CASSRTGVTEQFF
>TRBD1|TRBV4-3|NA|TRBJ2-7
TGCGCCAGCAGCCGGGGGGCACAGGGGGCCTACGAGCAGTACTTC
CASSRGAQGAYEQYF
>TRBD2|TRBV27|NA|TRBJ2-7
TGTGCCAGCAGTTTCCCAGGACTAGATAGCTACGAGCAGTACTTC
CASSFPGLDSYEQYF